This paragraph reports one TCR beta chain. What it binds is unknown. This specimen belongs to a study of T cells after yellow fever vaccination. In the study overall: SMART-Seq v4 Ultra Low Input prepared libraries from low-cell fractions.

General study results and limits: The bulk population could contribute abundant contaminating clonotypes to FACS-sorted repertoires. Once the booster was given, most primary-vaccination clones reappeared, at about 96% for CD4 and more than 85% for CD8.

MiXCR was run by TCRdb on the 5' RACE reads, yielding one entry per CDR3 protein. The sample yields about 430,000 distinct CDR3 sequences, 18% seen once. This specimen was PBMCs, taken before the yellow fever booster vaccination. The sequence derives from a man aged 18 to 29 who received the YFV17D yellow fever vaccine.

The CDR3 DNA reads TGTGCCAGCAGGATTGGGGAGACCCAGTACTTC. It specifies CASRIGETQYF. V usage is TRBV28 and J usage is TRBJ2-5; D gene unclear. The CDR3 loop spans 11 amino acids. V lost 6 bases and J lost 5, with 7 bases in between. Germline CDR1 is MDHEN and CDR2 is SYDVKM.